This T cell receptor beta chain was recorded in a study of T-cell memory formation after mild COVID-19. Germline V lookup: CDR1 SGHVS, CDR2 FNYEAQ. This CDR3 region has 12 residues. After removal of 8 bases from V and 4 bases from J, the junction contained 4 bases not matched to a gene. This clonotype appeared a few times. TCRdb itself ran the 5' RACE reads through MiXCR, one entry per CDR3 protein. The sample lists around 340,000 distinct CDR3 sequences; more than 15% were seen once. V gene TRBV7-6 combines with J gene TRBJ2-7; the match to TRBD1 covers 8 bases. The sequenced sample was PBMCs or a T cell subset sorted from them (not recorded which). The sequence was obtained from a man between 18 and 35 years old who had mild COVID-19 (a few samples of this study predate the infection). Cell type and time point are not known. The CDR3 here is CASLQGDYEQYV. In DNA, the CDR3 is TGTGCCAGCTTACAGGGGGATTACGAGCAGTACGTC.